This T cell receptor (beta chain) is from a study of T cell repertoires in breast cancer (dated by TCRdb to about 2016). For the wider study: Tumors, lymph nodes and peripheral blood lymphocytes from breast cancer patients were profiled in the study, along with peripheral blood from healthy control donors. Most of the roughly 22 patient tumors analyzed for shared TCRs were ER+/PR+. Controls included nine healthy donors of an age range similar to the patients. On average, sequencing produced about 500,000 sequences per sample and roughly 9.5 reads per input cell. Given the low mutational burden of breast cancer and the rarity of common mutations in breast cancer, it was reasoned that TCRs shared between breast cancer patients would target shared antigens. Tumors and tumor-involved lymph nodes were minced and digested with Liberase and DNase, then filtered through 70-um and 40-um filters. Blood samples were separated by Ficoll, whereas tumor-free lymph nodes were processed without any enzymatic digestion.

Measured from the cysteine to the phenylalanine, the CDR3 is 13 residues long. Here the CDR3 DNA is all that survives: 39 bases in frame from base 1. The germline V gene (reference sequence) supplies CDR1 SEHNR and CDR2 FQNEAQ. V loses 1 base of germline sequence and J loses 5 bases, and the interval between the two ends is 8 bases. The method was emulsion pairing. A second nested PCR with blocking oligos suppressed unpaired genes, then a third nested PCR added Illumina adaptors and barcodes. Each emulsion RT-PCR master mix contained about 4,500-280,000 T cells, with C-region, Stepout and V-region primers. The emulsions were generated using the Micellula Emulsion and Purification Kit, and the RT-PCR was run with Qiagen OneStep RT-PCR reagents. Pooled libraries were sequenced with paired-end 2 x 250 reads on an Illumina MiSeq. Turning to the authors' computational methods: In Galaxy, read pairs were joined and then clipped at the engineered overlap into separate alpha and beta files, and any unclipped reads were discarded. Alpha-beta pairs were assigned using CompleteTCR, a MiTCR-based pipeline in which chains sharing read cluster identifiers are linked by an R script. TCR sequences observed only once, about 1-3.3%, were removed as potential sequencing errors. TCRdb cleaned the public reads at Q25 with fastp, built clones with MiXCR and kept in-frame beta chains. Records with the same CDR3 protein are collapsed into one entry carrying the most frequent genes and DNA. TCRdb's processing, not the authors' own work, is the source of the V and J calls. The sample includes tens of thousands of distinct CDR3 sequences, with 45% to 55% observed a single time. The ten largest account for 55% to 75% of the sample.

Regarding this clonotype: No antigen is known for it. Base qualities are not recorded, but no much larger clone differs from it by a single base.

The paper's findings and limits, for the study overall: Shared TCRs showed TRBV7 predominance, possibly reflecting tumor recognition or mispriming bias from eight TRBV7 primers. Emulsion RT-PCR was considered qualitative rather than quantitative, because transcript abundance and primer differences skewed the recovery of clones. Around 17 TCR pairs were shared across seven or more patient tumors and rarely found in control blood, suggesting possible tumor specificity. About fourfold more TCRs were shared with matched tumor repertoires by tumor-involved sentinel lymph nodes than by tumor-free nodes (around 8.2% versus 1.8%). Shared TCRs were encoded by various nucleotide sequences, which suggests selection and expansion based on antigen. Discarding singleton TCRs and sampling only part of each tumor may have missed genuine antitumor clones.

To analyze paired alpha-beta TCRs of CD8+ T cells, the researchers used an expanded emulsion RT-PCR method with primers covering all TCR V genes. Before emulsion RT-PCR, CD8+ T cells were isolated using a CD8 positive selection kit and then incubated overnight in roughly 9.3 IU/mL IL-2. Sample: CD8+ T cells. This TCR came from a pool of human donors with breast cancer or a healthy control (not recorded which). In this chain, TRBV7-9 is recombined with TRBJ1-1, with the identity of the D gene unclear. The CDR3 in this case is CASSLGAETEAFF. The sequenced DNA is TGTGCCAGCAGCTTAGGGGCGGAAACTGAAGCTTTCTTT.